Each of the 11 T cell receptor beta chains below was sequenced from the same sample in a study of cytomegalovirus exposure and HLA in healthy donors. The PCR made use of 60 Vbeta and 13 Jbeta primers. The method was immunoSEQ multiplex PCR; TCRdb's version includes in-frame clones alone and lacks a portion of them. The data contain around 110,000 clones, about 75% of them singletons. The sample was PBMCs. These receptors were taken from a man aged 40-49 years in good health and CMV-seronegative.

The chain recombines TRBV5-6 with TRBJ1-6; TRBD1 matches 9 bases. CDR3 length: 19 residues. V was clipped by 0 bases and J by 0 bases; unmatched bases: 7. Germline-derived CDR1 and CDR2 are SGHDT and YYEEEE. As DNA, the CDR3 is TGTGCCAGCAGCTTGGCCGAACAGGGGGCAAGCTCCTATAATTCACCCCTCCACTTT. It specifies CASSLAEQGASSYNSPLHF. The full variable domain, its missing parts supplied by reference TRBV5-6 and TRBJ1-6, is DAGVTQSPTHLIKTRGQQVTLRCSPKSGHDTVSWYQQALGQGPQFIFQYYEEEERQRGNFPDRFSGHQFPNYSSELNVNALLLGDSALYLCASSLAEQGASSYNSPLHFGNGTRLTVT.

J is TRBJ1-5 and V is TRBV19; D is unresolved. Germline V lookup: CDR1 LNHDA, CDR2 SQIVND (reference sequence). Deletions cut 0 bases from V and 2 bases from J, with 2 bases between. The CDR3 totals 13 residues. CDR3: CASSIDGNQPQHF. CDR3 nucleotides: TGTGCCAGTAGTATAGACGGCAATCAGCCCCAGCATTTT.

The chain joins TRBV7-9 to TRBJ2-7; TRBD1 matches at 8 bases. This CDR3 has 16 residues. J was trimmed by 1 base and V by 5 bases; bases with no gene match: 10. Germline-derived CDR1 and CDR2 are SEHNR and FQNEAQ (reference sequence). The chain's CDR3 is CASSPAGTGRSYEQYF. The CDR3 DNA sequence: TGTGCCAGCAGCCCCGCCGGGACAGGACGTTCCTACGAGCAGTACTTC.

The gene calls are TRBV5-6 and TRBJ2-1, with 8 bases aligning to TRBD2. The CDR3 contains 16 residues. The V and J ends lost 0 bases and 7 bases, in that order; junction bases with no gene match: 9. Per the germline V gene, CDR1 is SGHDT and CDR2 is YYEEEE. The CDR3 DNA reads TGTGCCAGCAGCTTGGCCCCCGGGGGGGCCGGAAATGAGCAGTTCTTC. It translates to CASSLAPGGAGNEQFF.

The chain recombines TRBV5-1 with TRBJ1-2, with 7 nucleotides matching TRBD1. Trimming at V came to 3 bases and at J to 8 bases, leaving 7 bases not matched to a gene. This CDR3 contains 13 residues. The germline V gene has CDR1 SGHRS and CDR2 YFSETQ. The CDR3 region has the DNA TGCGCCAGCAGCTCCGGAGGGACAGAGGGCTACACCTTC. It specifies CASSSGGTEGYTF.

The chain is built from TRBV19 and TRBJ1-4; D not certain. Trimming shortened V by 3 bases and J by 8 bases, and 10 bases separated the two germline ends. Germline-derived CDR1 and CDR2 are LNHDA and SQIVND (reference sequence). CDR3 size: 13 residues. The CDR3 nucleotides are TGTGCCAGTAGTATTGGCGGACTGGAAAAACTGTTTTTT. Its translation is CASSIGGLEKLFF.

The J gene is TRBJ2-7, the V gene TRBV5-4; 9 bases line up with TRBD1. Losses at the gene ends were 3 bases for V and 2 bases for J; bases not matched to a gene: 6. Germline CDR1 reads SGHNT; CDR2 reads YYREEE (reference sequence). The CDR3 sequence is 15 residues long. This CDR3 is CASSSINRGPYEQYF. In DNA form, the CDR3 reads TGTGCCAGCAGCTCGATAAACAGGGGGCCCTACGAGCAGTACTTC.

This clone was found a few times. This sample includes further DNA sequences coding for the same CDR3. V and J are TRBV9 and TRBJ2-5; 11 nucleotides match TRBD2. From germline, CDR1 is SGDLS and CDR2 YYNGEE. With V trimmed by 0 bases and J by 2 bases, 3 bases remained unmatched. This CDR3 region has 16 residues. CDR3 loop: CASSVVASGGQETQYF. CDR3 sequence (DNA): TGTGCCAGCAGCGTAGTGGCTAGCGGGGGGCAAGAGACCCAGTACTTC.

With respect to this clone: The junction does not match germline at one end; this may be a read error. The V gene is TRBV6-1, the J gene TRBJ1-1; D might be TRBD1 (6 bases). Germline CDR1 is MNHNS and CDR2 is SASEGT. The CDR3 contains 13 residues. CDR3 sequence: CGSSGQSYTEAFF. CDR3 nucleotides: TGTGGCAGCAGTGGACAGAGCTACACTGAAGCTTTCTTT.

The chain links TRBV2 to TRBJ2-5; TRBD2 agrees at 9 bases. The germline gives CDR1 SNHLY, CDR2 FYNNEI. V lost 5 bases, J lost 9 bases, and 16 bases stayed unmatched. CDR3 length equals 16 residues. CDR3: CASSFSGGLPSLAQYF. The CDR3 DNA sequence: TGTGCCAGCAGTTTTAGCGGGGGCCTTCCAAGTCTCGCCCAGTACTTC.

The chain links TRBV5-1 to TRBJ2-7, with 11 bases that match TRBD1. V shed 4 bases and J 2 bases; nucleotides not matched to a gene: 8. This CDR3 has 16 residues. Looked up from germline, CDR1 is SGHRS and CDR2 is YFSETQ. The CDR3 DNA follows: TGCGCCAGCAGCCCCGGGGGGGGACAGGGGGCCTACGAGCAGTACTTC. Translation gives CASSPGGGQGAYEQYF.